The clone carrying this TCR beta chain has more than one count but fewer than ten. Antigen unknown. Trimming cost V 0 bases and J 4 bases, with 8 bases left between them. The germline CDR1 and CDR2 sequences are SGHDT and YYEEEE. The CDR3 spans 14 residues. This specimen comes from a study of cytomegalovirus exposure and HLA in healthy donors. Study conclusions and caveats: Later on, analysis showed that most CMV-associated TCR beta chains appeared to be HLA-restricted.

Primers: 60 Vbeta forward and 13 Jbeta reverse. Profiling relied on immunoSEQ multiplex PCR, and the TCRdb table lists in-frame clones only, not all of them. The table shows fewer than 250,000 clones, with roughly 83% occurring only once. This clonotype was sampled from a woman between 45 and 60 years old in good health and CMV-seronegative. The material sequenced was PBMCs. The chain uses TRBV5-6 and TRBJ1-5; the D gene is possibly TRBD1 (5 bases). The CDR3 sequence is CASSLVGVNQPQHF. As DNA, the CDR3 is TGTGCCAGCAGCTTGGTAGGGGTAAATCAGCCCCAGCATTTT.